These 12 T cell receptor beta chains were sequenced from one sample in a study of patients and donors after allogeneic stem cell transplantation (dated by TCRdb to 2019 to 2021). The method behind the library was RT-PCR. Sequencing instrument: NextSeq 550. The public sequencing data were trimmed at Q25 with fastp and processed into clonotypes with MiXCR by TCRdb, which kept only in-frame beta chains. Each record represents a unique CDR3 protein, reported with the most common genes and DNA among its rows. The sample table lists 90,000 to 130,000 distinct CDR3 sequences, approximately 40% of them with a count of one. Of the sample, around 27% is held by the ten largest clones. Material: blood, either unsorted or a sorted T cell fraction (not recorded which). The receptors here all came from a human donor who was either an allogeneic HSCT recipient or a stem cell or donor lymphocyte infusion donor (not recorded which). It is not recorded whose cells these are; they may come from a transplant donor.

The genes are TRBV11-2 and TRBJ2-1; D is unresolved. Deletions cut 7 bases from V and 8 bases from J, with 12 bases between. The CDR3 sequence is 12 residues long. Germline lookup yields CDR1 SGHAT and CDR2 FQNNGV. Here the CDR3 reads CASTTRSDEQFF. The CDR3 DNA is TGTGCCAGCACCACGAGATCAGATGAGCAGTTCTTC.

The rearrangement uses TRBV6-1 and TRBJ1-1; maybe TRBD1 (5 bases). V dropped 6 bases and J dropped 5 bases, with 13 bases sitting between them. The CDR3 totals 13 residues. CDR1 is MNHNS and CDR2 is SASEGT in the germline V gene. The chain's CDR3 is CASRAQAETEAFF. The CDR3 DNA follows: TGTGCCAGCAGGGCACAGGCAGAGACTGAAGCTTTCTTT.

V usage is TRBV29-1 and J usage is TRBJ1-1; 7 nucleotides match TRBD1. The CDR3 is made up of 13 amino acids. Germline CDR1 is SQVTM and CDR2 is ANQGSEA. With V trimmed by 3 bases and J by 9 bases, 10 bases remained unmatched. CDR3 sequence (DNA): TGCAGCGTTGACGGGACAGAGAAGGGTAAAGCTTTCTTT. Translated, it gives CSVDGTEKGKAFF.

The chain has TRBV6-5 and TRBJ1-4, with D tentatively TRBD1 (6 bases). The CDR3 is 16 amino acids. The V gene's germline CDR1 is MNHEY and CDR2 SVGAGI. With 6 bases removed from V and 5 bases from J, the gap between germline ends came to 19 bases. As DNA, the CDR3 is TGTGCCAGCAGGCCCCACTCCTACAGGGTCAATGAAAAACTGTTTTTT. Translation: CASRPHSYRVNEKLFF.

The chain combines TRBV5-1 with TRBJ2-5; D ambiguous. From germline, CDR1 is SGHRS and CDR2 YFSETQ. V was clipped by 4 bases and J by 2 bases, with 9 bases between them. The CDR3 has 13 amino acids. The CDR3 DNA is TGCGCCAGCAGCAGGACCGATCAAGAGACCCAGTACTTC. Its protein product is CASSRTDQETQYF.

This sequence joins TRBV30 and TRBJ1-5, with D uncertain. The CDR3 runs to 13 residues. Germline V CDR1 and CDR2: GTSNPN, SVGIG (reference sequence). Trimming pared 0 bases from V and 7 bases from J, leaving 10 bases between. CDR3 loop: CAWSVRSGQPQHF. CDR3 DNA: TGTGCCTGGAGTGTAAGGTCCGGACAGCCCCAGCATTTT.

The V call is TRBV11-2, the J call TRBJ1-1; D remains ambiguous. V lost 1 base and J 4 bases, leaving 7 bases between the germline ends. Germline V gene lookup returns CDR1 SGHAT and CDR2 FQNNGV. CDR3 length equals 13 residues. The chain's CDR3 is CASSLGLGTEAFF. The CDR3 DNA is TGTGCCAGCAGCTTAGGGCTGGGCACTGAAGCTTTCTTT.

This clonotype was detected once. The CDR3 bases are TGCGCCAGCAGCCACCCAGCGAACACTGAAGCTTTCTTT. Translating it yields CASSHPANTEAFF. The chain has TRBV4-1 and TRBJ1-1; no clear D. Trimming took 3 bases from V and 1 from J, leaving 6 bases between them. The CDR3 is 13 amino acids. The germline CDR1 and CDR2 sequences are MGHRA and YSYEKL.

The chain is built from TRBV6-5 and TRBJ1-1; D gene unclear. The CDR3 sequence is 11 residues long. The V gene's germline CDR1 is MNHEY and CDR2 SVGAGI. Trimming removed 7 bases at V and 5 bases at J, with 8 bases between. CDR3 in amino acids: CASTGGTEAFF. The CDR3 nucleotides read TGTGCCAGCACCGGAGGGACTGAAGCTTTCTTT.

V usage is TRBV5-4 and J usage is TRBJ2-1, with D uncertain. The CDR3 consists of 13 residues. CDR1 and CDR2 from the germline V gene are SGHNT and YYREEE (reference sequence). V lost 2 bases and J lost 10, with 13 bases in between. The CDR3 DNA is TGTGCCAGCAGCTTAAATCCGCTGGAGGAGCAGTTCTTC. It codes for CASSLNPLEEQFF.

This clonotype was found a few times. J is TRBJ2-4 and V is TRBV20-1; TRBD2 is a possible D gene (7 bases). This CDR3 region has 20 residues. Germline CDR1 is DFQATT and CDR2 is SNEGSKA (reference sequence). Between the trimmed V and J ends, which lost 0 bases and 0 bases, there was a span of 24 bases. The CDR3 DNA follows: TGCAGTGCTAGAGATCGGGGGGCAGGGTCGAGGACTCTAGCCAAAAACATTCAGTACTTC. Amino acids: CSARDRGAGSRTLAKNIQYF.

This clonotype was found a few times. This rearrangement joins TRBV12-3 or TRBV12-4 to TRBJ1-2; the D is unclear. This CDR3 region has 12 residues. The ends were cut back, 5 bases at V and 8 bases at J, with 12 bases in the middle. This CDR3 is CASSPFQVGYTF. The CDR3 coding sequence is TGTGCCAGCAGTCCTTTTCAGGTCGGCTACACCTTC.